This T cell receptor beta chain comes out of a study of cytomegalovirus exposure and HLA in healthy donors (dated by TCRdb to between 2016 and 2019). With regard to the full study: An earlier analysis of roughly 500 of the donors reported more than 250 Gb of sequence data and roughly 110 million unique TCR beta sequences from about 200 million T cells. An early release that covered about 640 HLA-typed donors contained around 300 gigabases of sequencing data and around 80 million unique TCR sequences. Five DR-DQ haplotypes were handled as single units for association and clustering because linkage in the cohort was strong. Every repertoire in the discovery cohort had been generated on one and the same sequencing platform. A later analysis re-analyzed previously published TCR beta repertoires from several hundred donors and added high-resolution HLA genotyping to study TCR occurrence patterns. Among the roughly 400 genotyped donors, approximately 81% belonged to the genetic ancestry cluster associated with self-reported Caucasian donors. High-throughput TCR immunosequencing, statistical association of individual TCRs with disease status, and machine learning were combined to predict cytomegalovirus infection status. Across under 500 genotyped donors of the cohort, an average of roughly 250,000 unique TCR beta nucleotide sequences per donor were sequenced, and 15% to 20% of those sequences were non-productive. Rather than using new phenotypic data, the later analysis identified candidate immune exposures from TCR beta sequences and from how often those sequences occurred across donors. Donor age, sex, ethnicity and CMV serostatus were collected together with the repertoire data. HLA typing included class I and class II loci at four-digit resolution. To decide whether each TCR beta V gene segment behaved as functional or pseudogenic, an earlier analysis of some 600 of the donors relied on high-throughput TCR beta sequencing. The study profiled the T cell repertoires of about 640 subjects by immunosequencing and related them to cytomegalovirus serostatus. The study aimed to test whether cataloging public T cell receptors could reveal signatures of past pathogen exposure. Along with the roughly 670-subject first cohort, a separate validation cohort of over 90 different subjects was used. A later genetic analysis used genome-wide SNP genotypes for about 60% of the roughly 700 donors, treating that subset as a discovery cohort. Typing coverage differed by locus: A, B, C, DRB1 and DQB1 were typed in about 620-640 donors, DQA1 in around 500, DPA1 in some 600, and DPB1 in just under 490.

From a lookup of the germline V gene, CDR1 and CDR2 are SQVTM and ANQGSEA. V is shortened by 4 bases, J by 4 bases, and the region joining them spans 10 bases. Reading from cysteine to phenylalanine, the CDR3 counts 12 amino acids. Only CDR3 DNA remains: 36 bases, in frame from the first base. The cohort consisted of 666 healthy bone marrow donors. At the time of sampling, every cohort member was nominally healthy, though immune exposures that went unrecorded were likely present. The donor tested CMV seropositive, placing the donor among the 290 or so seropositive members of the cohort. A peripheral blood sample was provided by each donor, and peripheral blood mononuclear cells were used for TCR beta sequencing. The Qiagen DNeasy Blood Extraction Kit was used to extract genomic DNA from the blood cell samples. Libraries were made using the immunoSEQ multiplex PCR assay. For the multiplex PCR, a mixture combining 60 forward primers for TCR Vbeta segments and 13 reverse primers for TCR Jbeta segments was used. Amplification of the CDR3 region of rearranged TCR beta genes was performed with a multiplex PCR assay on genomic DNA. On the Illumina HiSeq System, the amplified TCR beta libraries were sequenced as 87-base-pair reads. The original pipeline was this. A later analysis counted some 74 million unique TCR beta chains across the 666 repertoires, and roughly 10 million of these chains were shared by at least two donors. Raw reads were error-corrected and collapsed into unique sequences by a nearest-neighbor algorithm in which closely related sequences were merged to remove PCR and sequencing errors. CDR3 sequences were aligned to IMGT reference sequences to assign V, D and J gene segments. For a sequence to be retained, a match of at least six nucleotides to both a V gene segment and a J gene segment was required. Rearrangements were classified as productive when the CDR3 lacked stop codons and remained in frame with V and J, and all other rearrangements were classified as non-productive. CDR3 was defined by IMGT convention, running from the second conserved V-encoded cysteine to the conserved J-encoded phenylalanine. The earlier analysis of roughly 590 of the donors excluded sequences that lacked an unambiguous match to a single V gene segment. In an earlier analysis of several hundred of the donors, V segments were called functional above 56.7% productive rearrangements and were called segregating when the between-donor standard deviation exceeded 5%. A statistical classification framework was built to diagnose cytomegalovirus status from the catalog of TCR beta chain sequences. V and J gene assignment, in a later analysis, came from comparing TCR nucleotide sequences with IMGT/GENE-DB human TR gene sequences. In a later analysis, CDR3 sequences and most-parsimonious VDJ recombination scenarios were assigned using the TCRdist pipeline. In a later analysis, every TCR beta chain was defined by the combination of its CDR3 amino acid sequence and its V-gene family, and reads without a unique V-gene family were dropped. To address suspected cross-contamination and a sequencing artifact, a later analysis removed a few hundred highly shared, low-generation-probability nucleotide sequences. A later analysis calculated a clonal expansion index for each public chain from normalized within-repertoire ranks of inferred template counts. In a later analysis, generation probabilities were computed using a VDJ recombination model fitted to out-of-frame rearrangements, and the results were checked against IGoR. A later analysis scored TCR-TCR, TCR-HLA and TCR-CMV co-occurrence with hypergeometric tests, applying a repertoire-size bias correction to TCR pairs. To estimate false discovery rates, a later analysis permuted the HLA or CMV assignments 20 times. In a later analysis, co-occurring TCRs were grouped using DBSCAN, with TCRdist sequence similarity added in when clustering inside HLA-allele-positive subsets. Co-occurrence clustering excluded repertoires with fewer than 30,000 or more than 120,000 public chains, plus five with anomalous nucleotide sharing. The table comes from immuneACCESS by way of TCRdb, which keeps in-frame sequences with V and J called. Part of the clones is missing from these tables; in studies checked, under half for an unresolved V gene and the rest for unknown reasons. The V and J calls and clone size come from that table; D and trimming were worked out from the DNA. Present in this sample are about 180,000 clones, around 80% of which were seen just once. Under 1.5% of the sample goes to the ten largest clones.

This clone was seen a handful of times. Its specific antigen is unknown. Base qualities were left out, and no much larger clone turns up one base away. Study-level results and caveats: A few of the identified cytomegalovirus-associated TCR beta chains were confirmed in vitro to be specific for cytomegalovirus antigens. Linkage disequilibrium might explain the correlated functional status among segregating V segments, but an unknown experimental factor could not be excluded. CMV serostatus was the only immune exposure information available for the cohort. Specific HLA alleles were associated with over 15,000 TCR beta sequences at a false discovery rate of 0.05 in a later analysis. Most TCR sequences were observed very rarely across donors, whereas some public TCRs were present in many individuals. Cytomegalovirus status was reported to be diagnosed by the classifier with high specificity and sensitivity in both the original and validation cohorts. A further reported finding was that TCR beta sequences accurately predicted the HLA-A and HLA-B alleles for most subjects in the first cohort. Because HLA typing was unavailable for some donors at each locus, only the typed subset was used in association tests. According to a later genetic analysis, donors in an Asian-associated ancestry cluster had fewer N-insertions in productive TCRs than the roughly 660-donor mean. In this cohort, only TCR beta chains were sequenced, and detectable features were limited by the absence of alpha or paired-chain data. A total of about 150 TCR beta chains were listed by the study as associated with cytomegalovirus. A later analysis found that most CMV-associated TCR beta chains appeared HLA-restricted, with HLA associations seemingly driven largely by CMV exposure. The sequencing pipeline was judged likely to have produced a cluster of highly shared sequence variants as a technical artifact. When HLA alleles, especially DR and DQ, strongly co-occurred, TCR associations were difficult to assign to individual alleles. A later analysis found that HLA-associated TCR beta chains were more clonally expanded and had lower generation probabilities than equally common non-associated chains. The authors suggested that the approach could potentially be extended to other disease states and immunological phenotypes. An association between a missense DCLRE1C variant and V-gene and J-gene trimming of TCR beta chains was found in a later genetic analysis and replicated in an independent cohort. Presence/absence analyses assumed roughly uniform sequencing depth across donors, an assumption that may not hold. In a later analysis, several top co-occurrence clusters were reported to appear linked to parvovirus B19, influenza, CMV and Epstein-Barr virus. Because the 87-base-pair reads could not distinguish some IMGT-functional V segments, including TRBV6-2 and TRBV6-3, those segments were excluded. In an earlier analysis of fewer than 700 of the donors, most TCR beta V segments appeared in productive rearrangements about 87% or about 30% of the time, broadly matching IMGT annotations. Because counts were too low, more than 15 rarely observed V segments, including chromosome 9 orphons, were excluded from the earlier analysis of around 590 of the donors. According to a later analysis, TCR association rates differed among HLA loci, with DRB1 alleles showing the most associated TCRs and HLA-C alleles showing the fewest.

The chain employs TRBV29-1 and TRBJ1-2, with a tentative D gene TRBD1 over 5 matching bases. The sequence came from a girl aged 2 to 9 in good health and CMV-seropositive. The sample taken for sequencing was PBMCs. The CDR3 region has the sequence CSVVVGGYGYTF. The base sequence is TGCAGCGTTGTGGTGGGGGGCTATGGCTACACCTTC.